This TCR beta chain was profiled in a study of regulatory T cells in long-lasting Graves disease (dated by TCRdb to 2020 to 2023). Background on the whole study: Patients with newly diagnosed Graves' disease had been on antithyroid drugs for under 3 months. Peripheral blood TCR sequencing and RNA sequencing compared persistent Graves' disease patients with newly diagnosed Graves' disease patients. The study was conducted in China and was registered as a clinical trial. TCR sequencing covered approximately 13 persistent and around 20 newly diagnosed Graves' disease patients, around 35 samples in total. Findings and caveats that apply to the study as a whole: A larger number of public clonotypes was shared among persistent patients (2,741) than among newly diagnosed patients (roughly 980). Compared with newly diagnosed patients, patients with persistent Graves' disease had lower TCR Shannon entropy and fewer highly expanded clones, which suggests clonal expansion. The authors noted that the small sample size was a limitation that may lower accuracy. Sequencing and analysis were limited to the TCR beta chain. Peripheral blood alone was examined, since thyroid tissue, which constituted the primary lesion, could not be accessed. Preferential use of TRBV28, TRBJ1-2 and TRBJ2-5 was observed in persistent disease, whereas TRBV20-1 and TRBJ2-1 were favored in newly diagnosed disease.

Per the publication, the time point label means: newly diagnosed GD, antithyroid drugs for less than 3 months. RNA was extracted from PBMCs in TRIzol for both TCR sequencing and RNA sequencing. Graves' disease was diagnosed according to American Thyroid Association guidelines. Recruitment of patients was carried out at an endocrinology department in Xi'an, China. Each patient gave 7 to 9.5 milliliters of peripheral blood, collected in an EDTA anticoagulant tube. Ficoll Paque Plus density gradient separation was used to isolate PBMCs, and no further T cell sorting was done. An Agilent 2100 Bioanalyzer and agarose gel were used to check RNA quality, and a NanoDrop 2000 was used to measure RNA concentration. Turning to this clonotype: Its binding antigen is unknown. Within one base of it there is no much larger clone, and no base qualities were kept.

Library preparation employed multiplex PCR. Data came from an Illumina HiSeq 4000. To build TCR beta libraries, CDR3 regions were amplified by Arm-PCR using iRepertoire HTBI primers. PCR products were gel purified before sequencing. The paper's data handling went like this. Across samples, 55 to 80 TRBV and 13 to 15 TRBJ segments were identified and used for gene usage analysis of CDR3 amino acid clonotypes. COPE and FqMerger were used to merge the filtered high-quality paired reads into contigs. BLAST was used to align contigs to the IMGT TRBV, TRBD and TRBJ reference genes, and CDR3 was defined following IMGT. Any clonotype with a frequency above 0.1% was classified as a highly expanded clone. Repertoire diversity was measured by Shannon entropy, and V-J evenness by the Gini coefficient. Public clonotypes were defined as clonotypes shared by more than one individual. The raw public data were reprocessed by TCRdb itself: fastp quality trimming at Q25, MiXCR clonotype calling, in-frame beta chains only. Under each unique CDR3 protein, matching rows form one entry showing the most common genes and DNA. The V and J calls here are based on TCRdb, not the publication. The sample data list 450,000 to 500,000 distinct CDR3 sequences, and around 15% of these were observed just once. The biggest ten clones account for 9% to 15% of the sample.

The CDR1 and CDR2 encoded by the germline V gene (reference sequence) are DFQATT and SNEGSKA. Counted from cysteine to phenylalanine, this CDR3 has 13 amino acids. CDR3 DNA is the only sequence kept; it has 39 bases, read in frame from the first base. V is cut by 6 bases and J by 4 bases, and the space between the germline ends is 13 bases. This sample also belongs to another study, concerning T cells in Graves' hyperthyroidism and ophthalmopathy. In that second paper, the authors write: Stable Graves' hyperthyroidism was defined as the absence of progression to ophthalmopathy over 18 months of follow-up. The hyperthyroidism patients were between 18 and 65 years old and newly diagnosed, with a disease duration of less than 2 months. Exclusion was applied to patients with uncontrolled infections, other autoimmune diseases, pregnancy or lactation. Diagnoses relied on clinical symptoms, serum thyroxine and TRAb, thyroid ultrasound and orbital computed tomography. For the first round of RT-PCR on the TCR CDR3, the HTBI primer set was used together with the Qiagen OneStep RT-PCR kit. Most expanded thyroid clonotypes (frequency above 0.001) were also detected in blood, a finding suggesting that blood repertoires may reflect thyroid immune responses. A 13 V-J signature model separated ophthalmopathy from stable hyperthyroidism, with around 91% sensitivity and just under 84% specificity in cross-validation and 80%/75% in testing. During validation, the model predicted progression to ophthalmopathy a median of around six months ahead of onset, with almost 71% sensitivity and under 85% specificity. TCR V-J signatures able to tell the groups apart were searched for in a discovery cohort of approximately 95 patients, of whom around 43 had Graves' ophthalmopathy and 57 had stable Graves' hyperthyroidism. An independent validation cohort of about 19 hyperthyroidism patients and about 15 patients who later progressed to ophthalmopathy tested prospective prediction of ophthalmopathy. The 100 discovery patients were divided at random into training and test sets in a 7:3 ratio. In addition, the study compared T-cell repertoires in thyroid tissue and in blood from several Graves' hyperthyroidism patients. After sampling, hyperthyroidism patients received methimazole starting at 30 mg daily, and ophthalmopathy patients received high-dose intravenous methylprednisolone. Libraries were constructed in a second round of multiplex PCR, after which size selection and purification were carried out. Paired-end sequencing of the libraries was performed with 100 bp reads on an Illumina HiSeq2000. SOAPnuke was used to process the raw data, with reads discarded if the reads contained adapters or uncalled bases, had a mean Phred below 15, or lacked an exact constant-primer or identifier match. COPE v1.2.5 was used to merge the high-quality paired reads, and each unique nucleotide sequence was defined as a clonotype. MiTCR v1.1 was used to align the clonotypes against IMGT TRBV, TRBD and TRBJ reference segments. Only V-J combinations with frequency above 0.0001, covering about 99% of repertoires, were analysed. The TCS score was defined as F50 (clonal expansion) divided by E x V (chaos), with BLOSUM62-based TCRdist calculated between CDR3 peptides within each V-J. Welch's t-statistics and random forest reduced around 550 V-J features to roughly 13, which were used in a naive Bayes classifier (R e1071). Sample size was not statistically predetermined, and blinding of investigators to group allocation was not performed. According to the paper, TCR Vbeta CDR3 sequencing was carried out on 135 peripheral blood samples, which came from some 41 ophthalmopathy, around 74 hyperthyroidism and roughly 17 progressor patients.

The V gene is TRBV20-1 and the J gene is TRBJ2-1; D gene: possibly TRBD2, on 6 matching bases. This clonotype originated in a man aged 40-50 years with Graves disease. Donor details come from another sample of the same person, matched by shared clones. The sample in question was peripheral blood mononuclear cells (PBMCs), obtained at new diagnosis, from a patient treated with antithyroid drugs. Read as DNA, the sequence is TGCAGTGCAATCCGGGACTTATACAATGAGCAGTTCTTC. This gives the protein CSAIRDLYNEQFF.